This T cell receptor beta chain was sequenced for a study of shared clonotypes between healthy human individuals. The assay was immunoSEQ multiplex PCR, and TCRdb's table has in-frame clones only and misses some. Among about 1.1 million clones listed, approximately 80% were seen once. CDR3 size: 12 residues. V lost 0 bases and J 5 bases, leaving 6 bases between the germline ends. Germline lookup yields CDR1 SQVTM and CDR2 ANQGSEA. Only Caucasian adults living in Nashville, Tennessee made up the donor group. Specimen: memory CD4+ T cells from PBMCs. Subset in this sample: CD45RA-negative fraction. J is TRBJ2-3 and V is TRBV29-1, with D uncertain. This receptor was taken from a man aged 18-30 years in good health. Some clones in this sample may be carry-over from other donors' samples. The DNA of the CDR3 is TGCAGCGTTGAAGAAGGGTTAGATACGCAGTATTTT. This sequence encodes CSVEEGLDTQYF.